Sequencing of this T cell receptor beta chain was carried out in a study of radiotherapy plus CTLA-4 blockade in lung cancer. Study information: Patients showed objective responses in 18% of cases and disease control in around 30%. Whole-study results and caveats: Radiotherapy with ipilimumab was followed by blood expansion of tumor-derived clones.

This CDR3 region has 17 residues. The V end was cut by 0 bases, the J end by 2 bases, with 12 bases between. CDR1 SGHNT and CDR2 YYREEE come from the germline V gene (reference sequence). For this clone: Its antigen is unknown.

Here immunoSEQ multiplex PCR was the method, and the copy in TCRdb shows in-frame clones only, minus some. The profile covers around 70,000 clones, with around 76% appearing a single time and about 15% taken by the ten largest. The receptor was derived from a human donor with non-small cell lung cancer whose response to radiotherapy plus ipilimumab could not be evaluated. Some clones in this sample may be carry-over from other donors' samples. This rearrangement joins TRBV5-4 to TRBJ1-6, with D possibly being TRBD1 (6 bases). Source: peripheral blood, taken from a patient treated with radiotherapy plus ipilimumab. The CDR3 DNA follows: TGTGCCAGCAGCTTGGCCGCCGACAGGACCTATAATTCACCCCTCCACTTT. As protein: CASSLAADRTYNSPLHF.